The T cell receptor (beta chain) described here comes from a study of blood T cell repertoires in COVID-19. Libraries were prepared by immunoSEQ multiplex PCR; TCRdb keeps only in-frame clonotypes and omits some of them. The sample has 210,000 or so clones, 65% to 90% seen once; the top ten hold nearly 4.5%. This clone was counted only a few times. Germline and junction disagree at one end, which may indicate a read error. The germline V gene encodes CDR1 SGHTA and CDR2 FQGNSA. The CDR3 covers 12 residues. This receptor was taken from a man aged 45-60 years with acute or convalescent COVID-19. The material sequenced was peripheral blood. The chain employs TRBV7-2 and TRBJ2-7; D is uncertain. In nucleotides, the CDR3 is TGTGCCAGCAGCTCCTCTTATTACGGGCAGTACTTC. As protein: CASSSSYYGQYF. Complete variable domain (other parts from reference TRBV7-2 and TRBJ2-7): GAGVSQSPSNKVTEKGKDVELRCDPISGHTALYWYRQSLGQGLEFLIYFQGNSAPDKSGLPSDRFSAERTGGSVSTLTIQRTQQEDSAVYLCASSSSYYGQYFGPGTRLTVT.